The rows below give T cell receptor beta chains drawn from one sample of a study of T cell responses to AZD1222 COVID-19 vaccine. Clones were sequenced by immunoSEQ multiplex PCR, and TCRdb holds only the in-frame ones, with some missing. The sample lists 80,000 or so clones; about 83% were seen once. The sample was peripheral blood, taken 28 days after the second dose of the MenACWY control vaccine. These receptors were collected from an adult who received the MenACWY meningococcal vaccine as a control. Each CDR3 is given with its conserved first and last residue. A D gene is named only where the DNA matches it firmly. Not every row has a clone size; where given, it reads once, few, many or a size class.

clone_size: NA; v_call: TRBV6-5; d_call: NA; j_call: TRBJ2-2; cdr3_nt: TGTGCCAGCAGTCACAGGGCCGGGGAGCTGTTTTTT; cdr3_aa: CASSHRAGELFF
clone_size: NA; v_call: TRBV9; d_call: TRBD2; j_call: TRBJ2-1; cdr3_nt: TGTGCCAGCAGCGTAGGGAGTGCGGGAGAGGTTAATGAGCAGTTCTTC; cdr3_aa: CASSVGSAGEVNEQFF
clone_size: few; v_call: TRBV6-5; d_call: NA; j_call: TRBJ1-1; cdr3_nt: TGTGCCAGCACAGGGACAAGACTCTCTAACACTGAAGCTTTCTTT; cdr3_aa: CASTGTRLSNTEAFF
clone_size: NA; v_call: TRBV18; d_call: NA; j_call: TRBJ1-5; cdr3_nt: TGTGCCAGCTCACCCGACAGTAGCAATCAGCCCCAGCATTTT; cdr3_aa: CASSPDSSNQPQHF
clone_size: once; v_call: TRBV6-2/TRBV6-3; d_call: TRBD2; j_call: TRBJ2-5; cdr3_nt: TGTGCCAGCAGCTCGCGGGCGGGAGCGGAGACCCAGTACTTC; cdr3_aa: CASSSRAGAETQYF
clone_size: NA; v_call: TRBV5-1; d_call: NA; j_call: TRBJ1-1; cdr3_nt: TGCGCCAGCAGCTTGGGGGACCGTTTTGAAGCTTTCTTT; cdr3_aa: CASSLGDRFEAFF
clone_size: NA; v_call: TRBV14; d_call: NA; j_call: TRBJ1-1; cdr3_nt: TGTGCCAGCAGCCAAGATCATCGACAGATCACAGCTTTCTTT; cdr3_aa: CASSQDHRQITAFF
clone_size: NA; v_call: TRBV5-6; d_call: NA; j_call: TRBJ1-2; cdr3_nt: TGTGCCAGCAGCTTCGGGGGCAGTGATGGCTACACCTTC; cdr3_aa: CASSFGGSDGYTF
clone_size: NA; v_call: TRBV7-2; d_call: NA; j_call: TRBJ1-6; cdr3_nt: TGTGCCAGCAGCGTAGGGTCTTCGAATAATTCACCCCTCCACTTT; cdr3_aa: CASSVGSSNNSPLHF
clone_size: NA; v_call: TRBV11-2; d_call: TRBD2; j_call: TRBJ2-3; cdr3_nt: TGTGCCAGCAGCCAAAATAGCGGGAGTGGCGCAGATACGCAGTATTTT; cdr3_aa: CASSQNSGSGADTQYF
clone_size: NA; v_call: TRBV5-1; d_call: NA; j_call: TRBJ1-1; cdr3_nt: TGCGCCAGCAGCAACCGTCCAAGGAACACTGAAGCTTTCTTT; cdr3_aa: CASSNRPRNTEAFF
clone_size: NA; v_call: TRBV5-1; d_call: NA; j_call: TRBJ2-5; cdr3_nt: TGCGCCAGCAGCCCGGGTCGGGAGACCCAGTACTTC; cdr3_aa: CASSPGRETQYF
clone_size: NA; v_call: TRBV19; d_call: TRBD1; j_call: TRBJ1-5; cdr3_nt: TGTGCCAGTAGGGGACAGGTGATTAATCAGCCCCAGCATTTT; cdr3_aa: CASRGQVINQPQHF
clone_size: once; v_call: TRBV20-1; d_call: NA; j_call: TRBJ1-1; cdr3_nt: TGCAGTGCTAGTTGGGGGGGCATGAACACTGAAGCTTTCTTT; cdr3_aa: CSASWGGMNTEAFF
clone_size: NA; v_call: TRBV3-1/TRBV3-2; d_call: TRBD1; j_call: TRBJ2-7; cdr3_nt: TGTGCCAGCAGCGGGACAGGGGCCTTCTACGAGCAGTACTTC; cdr3_aa: CASSGTGAFYEQYF
clone_size: NA; v_call: TRBV5-4; d_call: NA; j_call: TRBJ2-1; cdr3_nt: TGTGCCAGCAGCCGCGAGGCGCTCAATGAGCAGTTCTTC; cdr3_aa: CASSREALNEQFF
clone_size: once; v_call: TRBV5-1; d_call: TRBD2; j_call: TRBJ2-2; cdr3_nt: TGCGCCAGCAGCTCTCAAGCGGGAGTCGGCGGGGAGCTGTTTTTT; cdr3_aa: CASSSQAGVGGELFF
clone_size: NA; v_call: TRBV19; d_call: TRBD1; j_call: TRBJ2-5; cdr3_nt: TGTGCCAGTAGTATAGGCAGGGGGAAATCGGAGACCCAGTACTTC; cdr3_aa: CASSIGRGKSETQYF
clone_size: NA; v_call: TRBV16; d_call: TRBD2; j_call: TRBJ2-7; cdr3_nt: TGTGCCAGCAGCCAATTGCTAGCGGGAGGCTACGAGCAGTACTTC; cdr3_aa: CASSQLLAGGYEQYF
clone_size: NA; v_call: TRBV7-2; d_call: NA; j_call: TRBJ2-3; cdr3_nt: TGTGCCAGCAGCTTAGTTGGCACAGATACGCAGTATTTT; cdr3_aa: CASSLVGTDTQYF
clone_size: NA; v_call: TRBV7-2; d_call: NA; j_call: TRBJ1-1; cdr3_nt: TGTGCCAGCAGCTTAACAGAAAACACTGAAGCTTTCTTT; cdr3_aa: CASSLTENTEAFF
clone_size: few; v_call: TRBV5-4; d_call: TRBD2; j_call: TRBJ2-7; cdr3_nt: TGTGCCAGCAGCTTGGACGGGGGGGCTGGGGAGCAGTACTTC; cdr3_aa: CASSLDGGAGEQYF